This T cell receptor (beta chain) was obtained from a study of blood T cell repertoires in COVID-19 (dated by TCRdb to the early 2020s). The study in broad terms: Samples from collaborators originated in the United States, Italy and Spain and spanned both the acute and convalescent phases of COVID-19. Subjects who had been exposed to COVID-19, were actively infected with it, or had recovered from it provided the deeply sampled blood TCRbeta repertoires that made up the dataset. The sample metadata nearly always contained a de-identified subject ID, COVID-19 status, age in years and sex. HLA class I and class II types, where available, came from metadata supplied by the sample provider rather than from assay-based typing. The samples were drawn from two sources: the first 160 participants of the ongoing ImmuneRACE study, and 1,254 subjects contributed by 6 global collaborators. The prospective study material was composed of cDNA or gDNA derived from T cells, B-cell-depleted T cells, or PBMCs. The repertoires were released in a freely available public database intended as a resource for research on the immune response to SARS-CoV-2. Findings and caveats that apply to the study as a whole: The amount of clinical and demographic metadata varied by source and participant and was provided uncurated.

The immunoSEQ Assay, a bias-controlled multiplex PCR, was used to amplify TCRbeta CDR3 regions from genomic DNA. The original pipeline was this. Nucleated cell counts per sample were estimated from amplification of reference gene primers within the assay. Sequence reads were collapsed and filtered to measure the absolute abundance of every unique TCRbeta CDR3 rearrangement. For each sample, productive Simpson clonality was calculated as the square root of Simpson's diversity index over productive rearrangements. TCRdb provides this immuneACCESS table in a form limited to in-frame rearrangements. Some clones are lacking; in checked studies, under half of them reflect an unresolved V gene, and why the rest are absent is not known. V, J and clone size reflect that table, while D and trimming were determined from the DNA. Within this sample are approximately 150,000 clones, with roughly 85% of them counted one time only. In total, the top ten clones hold around 4.6% of the sample.

Whole blood was collected in K2EDTA tubes by collaborating institutions according to the institutions' own protocols. For TCRbeta analysis, collaborator samples were shipped as frozen whole blood, as isolated PBMCs, or as DNA extracted from either sample type. As concerns this clone: Which antigen it targets is not known. Per-base qualities were not stored, and no clone one base away is much larger.

The receptor's source is a human donor in a cohort sampled during active COVID-19. The sample comprised peripheral blood.

The encoded CDR3 is CAIRATGVGNTIYF. The DNA reads TGTGCCATCCGCGCGACAGGGGTCGGAAACACCATATATTTT. In this chain, TRBV10-3 is recombined with TRBJ1-3, with 8 middle bases fitting TRBD1. The CDR3 starts with the cysteine, ends with the phenylalanine, and has 14 residues. Only CDR3 DNA remains: 42 bases, in frame from the first base. Germline trimming amounts to 8 bases on V and 4 bases on J, with 7 as the count of junction bases outside the gene matches. The germline V gene encodes CDR1 ENHRY and CDR2 SYGVKD.